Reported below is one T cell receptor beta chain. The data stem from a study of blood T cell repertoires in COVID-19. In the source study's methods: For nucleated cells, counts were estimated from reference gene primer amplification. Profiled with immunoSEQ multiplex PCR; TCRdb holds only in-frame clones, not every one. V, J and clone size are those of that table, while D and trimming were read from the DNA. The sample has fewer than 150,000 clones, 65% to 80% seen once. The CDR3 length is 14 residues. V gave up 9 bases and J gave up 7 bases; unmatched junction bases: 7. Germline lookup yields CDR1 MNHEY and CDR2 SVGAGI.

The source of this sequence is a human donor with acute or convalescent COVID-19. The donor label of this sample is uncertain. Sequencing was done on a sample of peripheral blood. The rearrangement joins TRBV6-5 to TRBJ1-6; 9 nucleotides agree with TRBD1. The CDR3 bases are TGTGCCAGTACGACAGGGGGTGAAAATTCACCCCTCCACTTT. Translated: CASTTGGENSPLHF.